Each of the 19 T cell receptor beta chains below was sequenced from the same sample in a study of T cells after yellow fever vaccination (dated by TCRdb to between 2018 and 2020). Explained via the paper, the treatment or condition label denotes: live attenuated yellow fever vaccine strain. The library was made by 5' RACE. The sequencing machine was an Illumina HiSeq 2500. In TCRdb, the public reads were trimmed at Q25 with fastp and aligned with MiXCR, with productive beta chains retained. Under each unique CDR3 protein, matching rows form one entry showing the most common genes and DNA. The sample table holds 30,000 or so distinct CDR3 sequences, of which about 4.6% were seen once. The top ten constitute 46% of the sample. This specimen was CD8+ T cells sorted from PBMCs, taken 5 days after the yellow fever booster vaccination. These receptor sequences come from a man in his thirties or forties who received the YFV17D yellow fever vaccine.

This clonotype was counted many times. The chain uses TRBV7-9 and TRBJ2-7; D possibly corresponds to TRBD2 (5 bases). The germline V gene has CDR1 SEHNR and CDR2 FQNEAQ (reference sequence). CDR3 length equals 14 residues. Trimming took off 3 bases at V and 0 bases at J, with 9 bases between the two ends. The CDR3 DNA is TGTGCCAGCAGCTTGGAGGACCACTCCTACGAGCAGTACTTC. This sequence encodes CASSLEDHSYEQYF. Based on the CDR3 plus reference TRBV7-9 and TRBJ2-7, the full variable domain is DTGVSQNPRHKITKRGQNVTFRCDPISEHNRLYWYRQTLGQGPEFLTYFQNEAQLEKSRLLSDRFSAERPKGSFSTLEIQRTEQGDSAMYLCASSLEDHSYEQYFGPGTRLTVT.

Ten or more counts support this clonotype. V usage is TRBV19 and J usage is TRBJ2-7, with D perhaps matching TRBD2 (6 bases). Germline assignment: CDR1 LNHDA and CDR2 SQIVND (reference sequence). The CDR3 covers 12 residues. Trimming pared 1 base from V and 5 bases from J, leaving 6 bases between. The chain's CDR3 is CASSIGGDEQYF. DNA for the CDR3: TGTGCCAGTAGTATAGGCGGGGACGAGCAGTACTTC. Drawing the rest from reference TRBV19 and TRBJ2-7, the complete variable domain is DGGITQSPKYLFRKEGQNVTLSCEQNLNHDAMYWYRQDPGQGLRLIYYSQIVNDFQKGDIAEGYSVSREKKESFPLTVTSAQKNPTAFYLCASSIGGDEQYFGPGTRLTVT.

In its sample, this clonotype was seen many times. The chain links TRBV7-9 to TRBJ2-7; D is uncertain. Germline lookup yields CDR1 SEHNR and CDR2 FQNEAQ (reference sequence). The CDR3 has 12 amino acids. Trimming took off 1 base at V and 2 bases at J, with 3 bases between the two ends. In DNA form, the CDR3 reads TGTGCCAGCAGCTTAGATGCCTACGAGCAGTACTTC. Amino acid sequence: CASSLDAYEQYF.

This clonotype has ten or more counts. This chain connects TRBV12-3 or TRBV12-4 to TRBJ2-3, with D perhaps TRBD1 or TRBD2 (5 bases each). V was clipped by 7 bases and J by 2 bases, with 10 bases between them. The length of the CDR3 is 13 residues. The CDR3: CASTRDVTDTQYF. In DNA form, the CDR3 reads TGTGCCAGCACCCGGGACGTCACAGATACGCAGTATTTT.

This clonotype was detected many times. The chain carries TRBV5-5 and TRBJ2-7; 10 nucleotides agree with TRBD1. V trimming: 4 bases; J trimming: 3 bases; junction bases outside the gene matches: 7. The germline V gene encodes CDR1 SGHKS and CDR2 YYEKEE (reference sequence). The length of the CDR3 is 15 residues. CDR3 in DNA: TGTGCCAGCAGCCAGGGGACAGGGGATTACTACGAGCAGTACTTC. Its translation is CASSQGTGDYYEQYF.

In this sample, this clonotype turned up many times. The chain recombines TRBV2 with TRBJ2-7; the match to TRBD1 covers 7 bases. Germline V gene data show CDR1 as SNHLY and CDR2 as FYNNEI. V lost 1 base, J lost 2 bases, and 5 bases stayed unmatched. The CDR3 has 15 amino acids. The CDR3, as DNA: TGTGCCAGCAGTGAAGGACAGGGAATAACCTACGAGCAGTACTTC. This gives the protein CASSEGQGITYEQYF.

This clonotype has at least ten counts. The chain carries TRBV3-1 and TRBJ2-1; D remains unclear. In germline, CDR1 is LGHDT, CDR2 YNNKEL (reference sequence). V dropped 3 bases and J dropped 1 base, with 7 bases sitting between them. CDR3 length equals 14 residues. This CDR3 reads CASSQLGSYNEQFF. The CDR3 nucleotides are TGTGCCAGCAGCCAGCTAGGATCCTACAATGAGCAGTTCTTC.

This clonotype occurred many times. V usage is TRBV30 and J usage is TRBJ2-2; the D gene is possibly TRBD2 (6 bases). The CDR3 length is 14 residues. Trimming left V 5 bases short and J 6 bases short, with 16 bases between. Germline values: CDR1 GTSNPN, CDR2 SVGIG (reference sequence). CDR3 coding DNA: TGTGCCTGGGACCGGGACTCTAGTCCCGGGGAGCTGTTTTTT. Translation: CAWDRDSSPGELFF.

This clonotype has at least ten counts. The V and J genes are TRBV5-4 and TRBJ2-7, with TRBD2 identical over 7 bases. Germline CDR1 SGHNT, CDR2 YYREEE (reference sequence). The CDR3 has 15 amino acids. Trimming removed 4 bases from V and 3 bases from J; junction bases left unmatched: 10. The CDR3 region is CASSPWEGGIYEQYF. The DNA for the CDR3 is TGTGCCAGCAGCCCGTGGGAGGGAGGGATCTACGAGCAGTACTTC.

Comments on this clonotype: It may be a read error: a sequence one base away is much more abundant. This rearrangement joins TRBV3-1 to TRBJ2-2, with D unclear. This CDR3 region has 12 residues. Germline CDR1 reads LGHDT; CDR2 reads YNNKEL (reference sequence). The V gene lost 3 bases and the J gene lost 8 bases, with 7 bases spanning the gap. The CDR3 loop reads CASSHEDGELFF. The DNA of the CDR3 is TGTGCCAGCAGCCATGAGGATGGGGAGCTGTTTTTT.

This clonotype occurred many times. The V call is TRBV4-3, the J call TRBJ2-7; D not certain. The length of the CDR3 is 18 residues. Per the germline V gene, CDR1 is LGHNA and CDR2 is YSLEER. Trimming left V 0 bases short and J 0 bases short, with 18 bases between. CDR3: CASSQEWNAGPSSYEQYF. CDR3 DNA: TGCGCCAGCAGCCAAGAATGGAACGCCGGGCCCAGCTCCTACGAGCAGTACTTC.

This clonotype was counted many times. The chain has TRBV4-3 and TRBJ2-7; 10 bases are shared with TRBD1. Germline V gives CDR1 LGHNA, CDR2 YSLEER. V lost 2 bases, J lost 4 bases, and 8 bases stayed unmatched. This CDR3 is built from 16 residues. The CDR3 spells CASSQFSDRGSYEQYF. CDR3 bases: TGCGCCAGCAGCCAATTTTCGGACAGGGGGTCGTACGAGCAGTACTTC.

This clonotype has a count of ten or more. The chain's CDR3 is CASSQGSGASETYEQYF. CDR3 DNA: TGCGCCAGCAGCCAAGGATCGGGGGCTAGCGAGACCTACGAGCAGTACTTC. V gene TRBV4-3 combines with J gene TRBJ2-7; D is tentatively TRBD1 or TRBD2 (6 bases each). Germline assignment: CDR1 LGHNA and CDR2 YSLEER. V lost 1 base, J lost 2 bases, and 18 bases lay in between. The CDR3 sequence is 17 residues long.

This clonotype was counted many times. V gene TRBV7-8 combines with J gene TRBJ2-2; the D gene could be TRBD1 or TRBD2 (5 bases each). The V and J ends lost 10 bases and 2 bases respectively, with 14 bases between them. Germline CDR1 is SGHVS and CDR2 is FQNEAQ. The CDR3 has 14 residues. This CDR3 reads CATSGTGNTGELFF. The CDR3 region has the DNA TGTGCCACCTCCGGGACCGGCAACACCGGGGAGCTGTTTTTT.

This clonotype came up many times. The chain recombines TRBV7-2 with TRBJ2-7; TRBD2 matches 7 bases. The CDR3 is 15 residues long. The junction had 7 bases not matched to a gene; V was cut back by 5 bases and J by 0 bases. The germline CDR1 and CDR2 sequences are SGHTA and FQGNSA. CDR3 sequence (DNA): TGTGCCAGCAGCCCTAGCGGAGGGAGCTCCTACGAGCAGTACTTC. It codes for CASSPSGGSSYEQYF.

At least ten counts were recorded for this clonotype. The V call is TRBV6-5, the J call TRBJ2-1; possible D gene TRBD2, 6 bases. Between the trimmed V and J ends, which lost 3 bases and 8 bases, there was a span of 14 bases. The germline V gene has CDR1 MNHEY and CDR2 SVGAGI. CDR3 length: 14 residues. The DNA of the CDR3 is TGTGCCAGCAGTTATACGTCTAGCGTACATGAGCAGTTCTTC. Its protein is CASSYTSSVHEQFF.

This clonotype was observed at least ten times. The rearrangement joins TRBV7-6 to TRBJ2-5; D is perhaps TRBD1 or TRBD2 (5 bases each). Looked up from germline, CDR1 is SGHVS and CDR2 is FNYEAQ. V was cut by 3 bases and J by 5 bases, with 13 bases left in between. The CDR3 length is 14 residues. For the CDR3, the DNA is TGTGCCAGCAGCTTGTGGGACCGACCGGAGACCCAGTACTTC. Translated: CASSLWDRPETQYF.

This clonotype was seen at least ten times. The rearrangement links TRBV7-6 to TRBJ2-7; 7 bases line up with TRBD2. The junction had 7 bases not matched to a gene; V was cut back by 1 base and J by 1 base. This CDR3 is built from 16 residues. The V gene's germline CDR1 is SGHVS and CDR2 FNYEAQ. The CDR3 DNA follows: TGTGCCAGCAGCTTAGGTAGAGCGGGAATTTCCTACGAGCAGTACTTC. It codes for CASSLGRAGISYEQYF.

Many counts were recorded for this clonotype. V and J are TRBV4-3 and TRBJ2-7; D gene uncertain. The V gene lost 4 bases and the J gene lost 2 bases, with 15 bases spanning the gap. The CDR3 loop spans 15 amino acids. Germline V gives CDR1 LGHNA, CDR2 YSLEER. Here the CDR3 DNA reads TGCGCCAGCAGCCTAACCCGGACCGCCACCTACGAGCAGTACTTC. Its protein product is CASSLTRTATYEQYF.